This T cell receptor beta chain was retrieved from a study of blood T cell repertoires in COVID-19. Using immunoSEQ multiplex PCR, the repertoire was profiled, and TCRdb retains in-frame clones only, with some absent. This sample has approximately 100,000 clones, with roughly 92% found just once. V lost 3 bases to trimming and J lost 3 bases; unmatched junction nucleotides: 1. The CDR3 runs 13 residues. The TCR sequence derives from a man aged 65 to 85 with acute or convalescent COVID-19. Sequenced material: peripheral blood. The chain has TRBV12-3 or TRBV12-4 and TRBJ2-7, with 8 bases fitting TRBD1. The DNA of the CDR3 is TGTGCCAGCAGTTTCGGGACAGGCTACGAGCAGTACTTC. Amino acids: CASSFGTGYEQYF.